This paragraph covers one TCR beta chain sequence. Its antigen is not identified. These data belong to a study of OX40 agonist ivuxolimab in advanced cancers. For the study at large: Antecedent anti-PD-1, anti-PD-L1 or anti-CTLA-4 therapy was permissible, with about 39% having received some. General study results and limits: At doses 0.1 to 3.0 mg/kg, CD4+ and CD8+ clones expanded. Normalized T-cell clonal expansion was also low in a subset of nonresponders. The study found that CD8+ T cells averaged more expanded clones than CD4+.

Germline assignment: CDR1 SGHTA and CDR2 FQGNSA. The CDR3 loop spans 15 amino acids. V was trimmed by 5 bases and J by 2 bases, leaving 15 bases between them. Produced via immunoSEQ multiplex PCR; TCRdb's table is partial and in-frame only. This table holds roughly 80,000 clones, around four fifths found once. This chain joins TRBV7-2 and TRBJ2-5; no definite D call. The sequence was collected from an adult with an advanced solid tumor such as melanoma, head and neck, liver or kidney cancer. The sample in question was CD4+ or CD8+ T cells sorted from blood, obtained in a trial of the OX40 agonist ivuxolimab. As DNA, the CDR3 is TGTGCCAGCAGCCCCGCAGTCAGAGAGCAAGAGACCCAGTACTTC. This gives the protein CASSPAVREQETQYF. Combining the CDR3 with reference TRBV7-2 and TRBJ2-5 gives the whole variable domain GAGVSQSPSNKVTEKGKDVELRCDPISGHTALYWYRQSLGQGLEFLIYFQGNSAPDKSGLPSDRFSAERTGGSVSTLTIQRTQQEDSAVYLCASSPAVREQETQYFGPGTRLLVL.